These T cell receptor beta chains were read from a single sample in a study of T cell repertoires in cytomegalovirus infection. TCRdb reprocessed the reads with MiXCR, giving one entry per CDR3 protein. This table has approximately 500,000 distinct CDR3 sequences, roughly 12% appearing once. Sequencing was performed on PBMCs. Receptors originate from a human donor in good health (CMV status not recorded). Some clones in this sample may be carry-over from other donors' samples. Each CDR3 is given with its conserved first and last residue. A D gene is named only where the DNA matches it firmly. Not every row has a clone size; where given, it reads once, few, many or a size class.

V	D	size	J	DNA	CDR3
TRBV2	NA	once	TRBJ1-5	TGTGCCAGCGTCGTTGACGGGGGCATTAATCAGCCCCAGCATTTT	CASVVDGGINQPQHF
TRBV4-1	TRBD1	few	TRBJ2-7	TGCGCCAGCAGCCGCTCAGAGGGACAGGGGGGCTACGAGCAGTACTTC	CASSRSEGQGGYEQYF
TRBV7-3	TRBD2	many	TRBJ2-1	TGTGCCAGCAGCAAGGGGGGACTAGCGGCCAATGAGCAGTTCTTC	CASSKGGLAANEQFF
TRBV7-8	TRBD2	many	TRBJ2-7	TGTGCCAGCAGCTTAGCGGCTAGCGGGGGCTCCTACGAGCAGTACTTC	CASSLAASGGSYEQYF
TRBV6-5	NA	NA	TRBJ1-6	TGTGCCAGCAGTTACTCAGCTGGGGTGCATTCACCCCTCCACTTT	CASSYSAGVHSPLHF
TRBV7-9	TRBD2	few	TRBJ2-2	TGTGCCAGCAGCACAAGACTAGCGGGGGACACCGGGGAGCTGTTTTTT	CASSTRLAGDTGELFF
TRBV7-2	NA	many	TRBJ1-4	TGTGCCAGCAGCTCCGGGACGGGGAATGAAAAACTGTTTTTT	CASSSGTGNEKLFF
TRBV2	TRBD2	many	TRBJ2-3	TGTGCCAGCATTGAACTAGCGACTAGCACAGATACGCAGTATTTT	CASIELATSTDTQYF
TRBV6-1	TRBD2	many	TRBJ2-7	TGTGCCAGCATCCCCGGGAGGGCTAGCGGGAGTTTAACCTACGAGCAGTACTTC	CASIPGRASGSLTYEQYF
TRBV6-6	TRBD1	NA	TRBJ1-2	TGTGCCAGCAGTTACAGGGGGCGCGGAATATATGGCTACACCTTC	CASSYRGRGIYGYTF
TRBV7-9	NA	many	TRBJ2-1	TGTGCCAGCAGCCCGGGTAATAACAATGAGCAGTTCTTC	CASSPGNNNEQFF
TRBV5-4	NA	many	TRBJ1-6	TGTGCCAGCAGCCTGAGCCAGGGTAATTCACCCCTCCACTTT	CASSLSQGNSPLHF
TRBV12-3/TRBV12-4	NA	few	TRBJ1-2	TGTGCCAGCAGTGGGGCTGCCGCGTGGTATGGCTACACCTTC	CASSGAAAWYGYTF
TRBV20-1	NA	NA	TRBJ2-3	TGCAGTGCTAGATCGGGACGTACGAGCACAGATACGCAGTATTTT	CSARSGRTSTDTQYF
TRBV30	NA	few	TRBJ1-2	TGTGCCTGGAGTGTATACAGGATGGGGGGCTACACCTTC	CAWSVYRMGGYTF
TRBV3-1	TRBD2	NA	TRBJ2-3	TGTGCCAGCAGCCAATTTCCTAGCGGGGGCACTAGCACAGATACGCAGTATTTT	CASSQFPSGGTSTDTQYF
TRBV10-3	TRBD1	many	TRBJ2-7	TGTGCCATCACCACGGGACAGGGGGCGGGGGAGCAGTACTTC	CAITTGQGAGEQYF
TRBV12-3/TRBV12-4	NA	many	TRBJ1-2	TGTGCCAGCAGTTTTGTTCATCGGAAGAGGGTAGGCTACACCTTC	CASSFVHRKRVGYTF
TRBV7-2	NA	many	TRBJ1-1	TGTGCCAGCAGCTTAGTAGGGGTGGAAGCTTTCTTT	CASSLVGVEAFF
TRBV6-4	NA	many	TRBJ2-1	TGTGCCAGCGCGATCAGCTCCTACAATGAGCAGTTCTTC	CASAISSYNEQFF
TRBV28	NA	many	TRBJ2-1	TGTGCCAGCAGTTTTGAGTACTCGTCCTACAATGAGCAGTTCTTC	CASSFEYSSYNEQFF
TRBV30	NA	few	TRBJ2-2	TGTGCCTGGAGTGTAGGGGCAGTGGCCGGGGAGCTGTTTTTT	CAWSVGAVAGELFF
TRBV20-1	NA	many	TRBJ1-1	TGCAGTGCTAACCGGGAGCCCGGGAGGAACACTGAAGCTTTCTTT	CSANREPGRNTEAFF
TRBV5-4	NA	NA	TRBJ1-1	TGTGCCAGCAGCTTGCAACAGGGAGCGAACACTGAAGCTTTCTTT	CASSLQQGANTEAFF
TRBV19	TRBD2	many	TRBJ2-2	TGTGCCAGTAGTATCGGGACTAGCGGCACCGGGGAGCTGTTTTTT	CASSIGTSGTGELFF
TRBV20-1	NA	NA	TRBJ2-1	TGCAGTGCTAGAGCCGGGACCTTTACCAATGAGCAGTTCTTC	CSARAGTFTNEQFF
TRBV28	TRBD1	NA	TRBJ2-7	TGTGCCGGCAGTTCGGACAGGAGCTCCTACGAGCAGTACTTC	CAGSSDRSSYEQYF
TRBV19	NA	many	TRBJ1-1	TGTGCCAGTAGTATAGTACCCAGGGGAGGAAACACTGAAGCTTTCTTT	CASSIVPRGGNTEAFF
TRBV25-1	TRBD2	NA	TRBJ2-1	TGTGCCAGCAGCTGGACTAGCGGAGAGGGTGAGCAGTTCTTC	CASSWTSGEGEQFF
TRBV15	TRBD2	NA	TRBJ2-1	TGTGCCACCAGCAGAGAGGTACTAGCGGGCCGAGATTCGAGCTCCTACAATGAGCAGTTCTTC	CATSREVLAGRDSSSYNEQFF
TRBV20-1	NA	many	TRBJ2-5	TGCAGTGCCCACAGGGAGACGGGCGAGACCCAGTACTTC	CSAHRETGETQYF
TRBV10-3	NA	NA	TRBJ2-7	TGTGCCATCAGTGAGTCTGGAGGGACGGGGCAGTACTTC	CAISESGGTGQYF
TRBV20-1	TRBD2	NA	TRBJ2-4	TGCAGTGCTAGCCCGTCTAGCGGGGCCAAAAACATTCAGTACTTC	CSASPSSGAKNIQYF
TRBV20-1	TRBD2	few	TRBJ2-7	TGCAGTGCCACTAGCGGGGGACCTTACGAGCAGTACTTC	CSATSGGPYEQYF
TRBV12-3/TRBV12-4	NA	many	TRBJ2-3	TGTGCCAGCGGCCTAGGGGTTTTGGATACGCAGTATTTT	CASGLGVLDTQYF
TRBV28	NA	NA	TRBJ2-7	TGTGCCAGTACCCCGGGTGGACCCCTCCGCGAGCAGTACTTC	CASTPGGPLREQYF
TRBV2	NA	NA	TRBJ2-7	TGTGCCAGCAGTGTCGGCAGGGGGGCCTACGAGCAGTACTTC	CASSVGRGAYEQYF
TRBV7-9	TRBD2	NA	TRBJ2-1	TGTGCCAGCAGCCAAACCCCTCTAGCGGGGGCTGACAATGAGCAGTTCTTC	CASSQTPLAGADNEQFF
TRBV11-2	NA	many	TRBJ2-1	TGTGCCAGCAGCTTAGGAGGGACTCTAGACAATGAGCAGTTCTTC	CASSLGGTLDNEQFF
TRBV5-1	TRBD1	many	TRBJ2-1	TGCGCCAGCAGCGTCGGGACAGGGGAGTTCTTC	CASSVGTGEFF
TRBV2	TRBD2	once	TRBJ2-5	TGTGCCAGCAGATGGGGGGGAGAAGAGACCCAGTACTTC	CASRWGGEETQYF
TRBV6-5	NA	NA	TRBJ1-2	TGTGCCAGCAGTTACTCGTTCGGGGTAGAGAATGGCTACACCTTC	CASSYSFGVENGYTF
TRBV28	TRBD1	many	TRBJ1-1	TGTGCCAGCAGTTTATGGACAGGGGAATCTTCCATCGGGAACACTGAAGCTTTCTTT	CASSLWTGESSIGNTEAFF
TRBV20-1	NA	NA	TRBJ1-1	TGCAGTGCTAACCTCCCGCAGGGTCTGGCCACTGAAGCTTTCTTT	CSANLPQGLATEAFF
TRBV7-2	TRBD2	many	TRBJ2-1	TGTGCCAGCAGCTGGACTAGCGGTTCCTACAATGAGCAGTTCTTC	CASSWTSGSYNEQFF
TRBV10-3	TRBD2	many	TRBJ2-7	TGTGCCATCAGTGACCCCCTCGCGGGAGGCTACGAGCAGTACTTC	CAISDPLAGGYEQYF
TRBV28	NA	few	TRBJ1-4	TGTGCCAGCAGCCCCCCTAGCGCCGTTCAAAAACTGTTTTTT	CASSPPSAVQKLFF
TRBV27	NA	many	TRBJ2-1	TGTGCCAGCAGTTTAAGTGGTTATGACTACAATGAGCAGTTCTTC	CASSLSGYDYNEQFF
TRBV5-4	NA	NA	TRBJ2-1	TGTGCCAGCACCCTGAAGTCGGGATTGGGGGAGCAGTTCTTC	CASTLKSGLGEQFF
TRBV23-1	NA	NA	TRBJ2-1	TGCGCCAGCAGTCAATCGCAGGGCCCGACCAGCTCCTACAATGAGCAGTTCTTC	CASSQSQGPTSSYNEQFF
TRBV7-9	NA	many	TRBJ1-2	TGTGCCAGCAGCTCCCTTGAGGGGAGGGGTGGCTACACCTTC	CASSSLEGRGGYTF
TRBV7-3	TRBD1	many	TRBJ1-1	TGTGCCAGCAGCGCGACAGGGGGCATGAACACTGAAGCTTTCTTT	CASSATGGMNTEAFF
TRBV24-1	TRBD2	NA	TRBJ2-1	TGTGCCACCAGTGATTTGCGACTAGCGGATGGGGGCAATGAGCAGTTCTTC	CATSDLRLADGGNEQFF